This record covers a single T cell receptor (beta chain). Profiled with immunoSEQ multiplex PCR; TCRdb holds only in-frame clones, not every one. The repertoire holds hundreds of thousands of clones, about four fifths seen once, with approximately 4.8% in the top ten. These data originate in a study of blood T cell repertoires in COVID-19. Sample: PBMCs or T cells enriched from blood (not recorded which). This TCR was recovered from a woman aged 45 to 65 who had been exposed to COVID-19.

The CDR3 is CASSQGDERERNTQYF. Written as DNA, the CDR3 is TGTGCCAGCAGCCAAGGGGACGAACGGGAGAGGAATACGCAGTATTTT. The genes are TRBV3-1 (or the pseudogene TRBV3-2) and TRBJ2-3, with D possibly being TRBD2 (6 bases). The V end lost 1 base, the J end lost 7 bases, and 18 bases lay between the germline ends. Germline V gene data show CDR1 as LGHDT and CDR2 as YNNKEL (reference sequence). The CDR3 runs 16 residues.